What follows are 20 T cell receptor beta chains derived from one specimen sequenced in a study of patients and donors after allogeneic stem cell transplantation. MiXCR, applied by TCRdb to the RT-PCR reads, yields one record per CDR3 protein. The sample carries 150,000 to 250,000 distinct CDR3 sequences, less than 45% recorded once. Sequencing was performed on blood, either unsorted or a sorted T cell fraction (not recorded which). The receptor set was obtained from a human donor who was either an allogeneic HSCT recipient or a stem cell or donor lymphocyte infusion donor (not recorded which). It is not recorded whose cells these are; they may come from a transplant donor.

This clonotype was observed a few times. This chain connects TRBV4-3 to TRBJ2-7; weak D call: TRBD1 (5 bases). The CDR3 consists of 15 residues. Per the germline V gene, CDR1 is LGHNA and CDR2 is YSLEER. V lost 0 bases, J lost 2 bases, and 11 bases lay in between. The CDR3 loop is CASSQEHPGPYEQYF. The CDR3, as DNA: TGCGCCAGCAGCCAAGAGCATCCAGGGCCCTACGAGCAGTACTTC.

This clonotype came up a few times. The chain has TRBV4-3 and TRBJ2-7; D uncertain. CDR1 LGHNA and CDR2 YSLEER come from the germline V gene. Trimming shortened V by 0 bases and J by 2 bases, and 11 bases separated the two germline ends. The CDR3 length is 15 residues. Here the CDR3 reads CASSQEVLTTYEQYF. DNA for the CDR3: TGCGCCAGCAGCCAAGAAGTACTGACGACCTACGAGCAGTACTTC.

The rearrangement links TRBV24-1 to TRBJ2-7, with D perhaps matching TRBD2 (5 bases). The germline CDR1 and CDR2 sequences are KGHDR and SFDVKD. Trimming pared 4 bases from V and 3 bases from J, leaving 6 bases between. CDR3 size: 12 residues. The CDR3 reads CATSEGSYEQYF. CDR3 bases: TGTGCCACCAGTGAAGGGAGCTACGAGCAGTACTTC.

The V gene is TRBV5-6, the J gene TRBJ1-1, with 9 bases identical to TRBD1. CDR3 length: 16 amino acids. Germline values: CDR1 SGHDT, CDR2 YYEEEE. After removal of 4 bases from V and 4 bases from J, the junction contained 11 bases not matched to a gene. CDR3 residues: CASSGGTGIVFTEAFF. The CDR3 nucleotides are TGTGCCAGCAGCGGGGGGACAGGGATTGTATTCACTGAAGCTTTCTTT. Together with reference TRBV5-6 and TRBJ1-1, the CDR3 gives the full variable domain: DAGVTQSPTHLIKTRGQQVTLRCSPKSGHDTVSWYQQALGQGPQFIFQYYEEEERQRGNFPDRFSGHQFPNYSSELNVNALLLGDSALYLCASSGGTGIVFTEAFFGQGTRLTVV.

V usage is TRBV5-6 and J usage is TRBJ1-1; D ambiguous. Trimming left V 0 bases short and J 6 bases short, with 6 bases between. CDR3 length equals 12 residues. CDR1 SGHDT and CDR2 YYEEEE come from the germline V gene. The CDR3 spells CASSLAGPEAFF. DNA for the CDR3: TGTGCCAGCAGCTTGGCGGGTCCTGAAGCTTTCTTT. The full variable domain, completed using reference TRBV5-6 and TRBJ1-1, is DAGVTQSPTHLIKTRGQQVTLRCSPKSGHDTVSWYQQALGQGPQFIFQYYEEEERQRGNFPDRFSGHQFPNYSSELNVNALLLGDSALYLCASSLAGPEAFFGQGTRLTVV.

This clonotype showed up just a few times. The V gene is TRBV28, the J gene TRBJ1-1; 7 bases line up with TRBD1. CDR1 and CDR2 (germline): MDHEN, SYDVKM. V lost 6 bases, J lost 4 bases, and 5 bases stayed unmatched. The length of the CDR3 is 13 residues. This chain's CDR3 is CASRSRGTTEAFF. Written as DNA, the CDR3 is TGTGCCAGCAGATCCAGGGGGACCACTGAAGCTTTCTTT.

Regarding this clonotype: Since no conserved phenylalanine or tryptophan closes the CDR3, a read error is the likely cause. The chain is built from TRBV15 and TRBJ2-3; 8 nucleotides line up with TRBD2. The V and J ends lost 0 bases and 1 base, in that order; junction bases with no gene match: 6. Germline lookup yields CDR1 LNHNV and CDR2 YYDKDF (reference sequence). The CDR3 runs 17 residues. The DNA for the CDR3 is TGTGCCACCAGCAGAGAACAAGCGGGAGTTGGCACAGATACGCAGTATTCT. Translated, it gives CATSREQAGVGTDTQYS.

This clonotype has just a few counts. The rearrangement joins TRBV18 to TRBJ1-2; D gene unclear. V shed 6 bases and J shed 9 bases, with 29 bases lying between them. This CDR3 is built from 17 residues. The germline V gene encodes CDR1 KGHSH and CDR2 LQKENI. The CDR3 region is CASSQFRWRHPPIRYTF. The CDR3 DNA reads as TGTGCCAGCTCCCAATTCCGGTGGCGACATCCGCCTATACGCTACACCTTC.

The chain links TRBV7-9 to TRBJ2-7, with 13 bases that match TRBD2. The CDR3 consists of 16 residues. Trimming took 2 bases from V and 0 from J; bases not matched to a gene: 1. Germline CDR1 reads SEHNR; CDR2 reads FQNEAQ (reference sequence). CDR3 loop: CASSLWTSGSSYEQYF. CDR3 nucleotides: TGTGCCAGCAGCTTATGGACTAGCGGGAGCTCCTACGAGCAGTACTTC.

The V gene is TRBV19, the J gene TRBJ1-1, with 7 bases lining up with TRBD1. Germline loops: CDR1 LNHDA, CDR2 SQIVND (reference sequence). The V segment lost 5 bases and the J segment 4 bases; nucleotides outside the gene matches: 7. The CDR3 has 14 amino acids. CDR3 DNA sequence: TGTGCCAGTAGTGGCAGGGGGAGAAGCACTGAAGCTTTCTTT. It is translated as CASSGRGRSTEAFF.

The chain recombines TRBV27 with TRBJ2-7; 14 positions match TRBD2. Losses at the gene ends were 6 bases for V and 3 bases for J; bases not matched to a gene: 4. The CDR3 spans 15 residues. The germline gives CDR1 MNHEY, CDR2 SMNVEV (reference sequence). The CDR3 loop is CASRGLAGEDYEQYF. CDR3 in DNA: TGTGCCAGCAGGGGACTAGCGGGGGAAGACTACGAGCAGTACTTC.

The count of this clonotype is one. The chain recombines TRBV27 with TRBJ2-7; the D gene is possibly TRBD2 (6 bases). Germline V gene lookup returns CDR1 MNHEY and CDR2 SMNVEV (reference sequence). The CDR3 consists of 15 residues. Trimming removed 8 bases at V and 4 bases at J, with 21 bases between. The CDR3 is CASRLQGSGRYEQYF. Here the CDR3 DNA reads TGTGCCAGCCGTCTTCAGGGTAGCGGAAGGTACGAGCAGTACTTC.

The chain uses TRBV12-3 or TRBV12-4 and TRBJ2-1; TRBD1 matches at 8 bases. The CDR3 contains 13 residues. Trimming took 8 bases from V and 1 from J; bases not matched to a gene: 1. The CDR3 DNA is TGTGCCAGCCAGGGGGCGTCCTACAATGAGCAGTTCTTC. It codes for CASQGASYNEQFF.

This clonotype turned up a few times. Written as DNA, the CDR3 is TGTGCCAGCAGCGAAGAGGACATCTCTGGAAACACCATATATTTT. Residues: CASSEEDISGNTIYF. V usage is TRBV12-3 or TRBV12-4 and J usage is TRBJ1-3, with D perhaps TRBD1 (5 bases). V dropped 6 bases and J dropped 0 bases, with 12 bases sitting between them. The CDR3 has 15 residues.

This clonotype was seen more than once but under ten times. V gene TRBV20-1 combines with J gene TRBJ2-7, with 8 bases matching TRBD1. J lost 3 bases, V lost 3 bases, and 10 bases had no gene match. The CDR3 loop spans 15 amino acids. CDR1 is DFQATT and CDR2 is SNEGSKA in the germline V gene (reference sequence). DNA for the CDR3: TGCAGTGCTAGTCCAACCACCGGGACAGGCTACGAGCAGTACTTC. It encodes CSASPTTGTGYEQYF.

V gene TRBV20-1 combines with J gene TRBJ2-3, with 14 bases aligning to TRBD2. CDR1 and CDR2 (germline): DFQATT, SNEGSKA (reference sequence). V shed 4 bases and J 7 bases; nucleotides not matched to a gene: 10. This CDR3 spans 16 amino acids. CDR3 sequence (DNA): TGCAGTGCTATCGAGGGACTAGCGGGAGTTGTACATACGCAGTATTTT. It yields the protein CSAIEGLAGVVHTQYF.

V gene TRBV29-1 combines with J gene TRBJ2-3; D unresolved. Germline assignment: CDR1 SQVTM and CDR2 ANQGSEA. V was shortened by 5 bases and J by 9 bases, with 12 bases between the two germline ends. This CDR3 contains 11 residues. The CDR3 spells CSVINFETQYF. The CDR3 nucleotides are TGCAGCGTTATAAACTTCGAGACGCAGTATTTT.

This chain uses TRBV28 with TRBJ2-7, with 11 bases fitting TRBD1. The CDR3 sequence is 15 residues long. The V gene end was trimmed by 4 bases and the J gene end by 5 bases; junction bases not matched to a gene: 7. CDR1 is MDHEN, CDR2 SYDVKM, per germline. The CDR3 region has the DNA TGTGCCAGCAGTTCCCGTAGGACAGGGGGCGACGAGCAGTACTTC. Translating gives CASSSRRTGGDEQYF.

The rearrangement uses TRBV3-1 and TRBJ1-2; D unresolved. The CDR3 runs to 16 residues. Trimming removed 0 bases from V and 7 bases from J, with 18 bases in between. CDR1 is LGHDT, CDR2 YNNKEL, per germline (reference sequence). CDR3 DNA: TGTGCCAGCAGCCAAGATCCTGTTTCGGTTACGGCTGGCTACACCTTC. Translation: CASSQDPVSVTAGYTF. Based on the CDR3 plus reference TRBV3-1 and TRBJ1-2, the full variable domain is DTAVSQTPKYLVTQMGNDKSIKCEQNLGHDTMYWYKQDSKKFLKIMFSYNNKELIINETVPNRFSPKSPDKAHLNLHINSLELGDSAVYFCASSQDPVSVTAGYTFGSGTRLTVV.

DNA for the CDR3: TGTGCCAGCAGTTTGTATCGGACCATGAACACTGAAGCTTTCTTT. Translated: CASSLYRTMNTEAFF. V and J are TRBV27 and TRBJ1-1; D is unclear. The CDR3 has 15 residues. Trimming removed 3 bases at V and 0 bases at J, with 11 bases between. Germline loops: CDR1 MNHEY, CDR2 SMNVEV (reference sequence).